One sample yielded the 19 T cell receptor beta chains listed below, sequenced in a study of blood T cell repertoires in COVID-19. Only in-frame clones appear in the TCRdb table, and some are missing; sequencing was by immunoSEQ multiplex PCR. The sample lists more than 350,000 clones; 87% were seen once. The sample consisted of peripheral blood. These receptors all come from a woman under 40 with COVID-19, enrolled during active disease.

The chain employs TRBV27 and TRBJ2-1, with D perhaps matching TRBD2 (6 bases). Germline assignment: CDR1 MNHEY and CDR2 SMNVEV (reference sequence). This CDR3 region has 13 residues. Between the trimmed V and J ends, which lost 10 bases and 7 bases, there was a span of 17 bases. CDR3 residues: CATLPEGRNEQFF. CDR3 nucleotide sequence: TGTGCCACCCTACCGGAGGGCCGGAATGAGCAGTTCTTC.

In this sample, this clone turned up many times. The chain recombines TRBV5-4 with TRBJ2-3; 13 bases agree with TRBD2. There are 16 residues in the CDR3. Germline V gives CDR1 SGHNT, CDR2 YYREEE (reference sequence). J lost 6 bases, V lost 5 bases, and 9 bases had no gene match. Written as DNA, the CDR3 is TGTGCCAGCAGTAACCCAACTAGCGGGAGGGGGGATACGCAGTATTTT. Protein sequence: CASSNPTSGRGDTQYF. Full variable domain (outside the CDR3, taken from reference TRBV5-4 and TRBJ2-3): ETGVTQSPTHLIKTRGQQVTLRCSSQSGHNTVSWYQQALGQGPQFIFQYYREEENGRGNFPPRFSGLQFPNYSSELNVNALELDDSALYLCASSNPTSGRGDTQYFGPGTRLTVL.

A word on this clone: The same CDR3 is also encoded by other DNA sequences in this sample. The V gene is TRBV7-2, the J gene TRBJ2-7, with 7 bases fitting TRBD1. V gave up 5 bases and J gave up 3 bases; unmatched junction bases: 1. The CDR3 runs to 12 residues. Germline values: CDR1 SGHTA, CDR2 FQGNSA. In nucleotides, the CDR3 is TGTGCCAGCAGCCCAGGGGGCTACGAGCAGTACTTC. Translated: CASSPGGYEQYF.

This clone was found once. The genes are TRBV12-5 and TRBJ1-2, with 7 bases lining up with TRBD1. The length of the CDR3 is 16 residues. V was pared by 0 bases and J by 2 bases, with 6 bases of the junction left unmatched. The germline V gene has CDR1 LGHNT and CDR2 FRNRAP. The CDR3 DNA reads as TGTGCTAGTGGTTTGGTCACAGGGGTTGCGAACTATGGCTACACCTTC. Its translation: CASGLVTGVANYGYTF. Supplemented by reference TRBV12-5 and TRBJ1-2, the full variable domain reads DARVTQTPRHKVTEMGQEVTMRCQPILGHNTVFWYRQTMMQGLELLAYFRNRAPLDDSGMPKDRFSAEMPDATLATLKIQPSEPRDSAVYFCASGLVTGVANYGYTFGSGTRLTVV.

V and J are TRBV7-6 and TRBJ2-5, with a weak D call TRBD1 (5 bases). CDR1 SGHVS and CDR2 FNYEAQ come from the germline V gene. Trimming stripped 7 bases from V and 1 base from J, with 13 bases between. The length of the CDR3 is 14 residues. DNA of the CDR3: TGTGCCAGCACCCACTGGGGCCTCCAAGAGACCCAGTACTTC. Protein sequence: CASTHWGLQETQYF. Supplemented by reference TRBV7-6 and TRBJ2-5, the full variable domain reads GAGVSQSPRYKVTKRGQDVALRCDPISGHVSLYWYRQALGQGPEFLTYFNYEAQQDKSGLPNDRFSAERPEGSISTLTIQRTEQRDSAMYRCASTHWGLQETQYFGPGTRLLVL.

The rearrangement links TRBV9 to TRBJ2-3; D perhaps matches TRBD2 (5 bases). Looked up from germline, CDR1 is SGDLS and CDR2 is YYNGEE. This CDR3 comprises 14 residues. The V gene lost 4 bases and the J gene lost 5 bases, with 14 bases spanning the gap. Written as DNA, the CDR3 is TGTGCCAGCAGCCCACCAGCGGAGATAGATACGCAGTATTTT. This gives the protein CASSPPAEIDTQYF.

This rearrangement joins TRBV7-2 to TRBJ2-3; possible D gene TRBD2, 5 bases. The V gene's germline CDR1 is SGHTA and CDR2 FQGNSA. The CDR3 runs 14 residues. V lost 2 bases to trimming and J lost 2 bases, with 8 bases between them. This CDR3 reads CASSLRGITDTQYF. CDR3 nucleotides: TGTGCCAGCAGCTTACGAGGGATCACAGATACGCAGTATTTT.

The chain couples TRBV4-3 to TRBJ2-1; TRBD2 aligns across 8 bases. The germline V gene has CDR1 LGHNA and CDR2 YSLEER. This CDR3 has 18 residues. V lost 0 bases and J lost 2; bases outside the gene matches: 9. In nucleotides, the CDR3 is TGCGCCAGCAGCCAAGAGGCAATGGCGGGAGGTCCCTACAATGAGCAGTTCTTC. Its translation: CASSQEAMAGGPYNEQFF.

The chain employs TRBV29-1 and TRBJ2-7; weak D call: TRBD1 (5 bases). V was trimmed by 2 bases and J by 6 bases, leaving 14 bases between them. Germline V lookup: CDR1 SQVTM, CDR2 ANQGSEA. The CDR3 is made up of 13 amino acids. CDR3 nucleotides: TGCAGCGTTGAAACAACAGGTCGCGGCGAGCAGTACTTC. Encoded protein: CSVETTGRGEQYF.

The rearrangement links TRBV5-5 to TRBJ1-5; 7 bases map to TRBD1. V shed 4 bases and J 5 bases; nucleotides not matched to a gene: 6. The germline V gene has CDR1 SGHKS and CDR2 YYEKEE (reference sequence). The CDR3 consists of 14 residues. CDR3 bases: TGTGCCAGCAGCCCTGGGACAGTTTATCAGCCCCAGCATTTT. It is translated as CASSPGTVYQPQHF. Complete variable domain (other parts from reference TRBV5-5 and TRBJ1-5): DAGVTQSPTHLIKTRGQQVTLRCSPISGHKSVSWYQQVLGQGPQFIFQYYEKEERGRGNFPDRFSARQFPNYSSELNVNALLLGDSALYLCASSPGTVYQPQHFGDGTRLSIL.

This clone was observed once. The rearrangement links TRBV19 to TRBJ2-7; 9 nucleotides line up with TRBD1. The V gene's germline CDR1 is LNHDA and CDR2 SQIVND (reference sequence). The CDR3 is 12 amino acids. V shed 6 bases, J shed 6 bases, and the junction held 3 bases outside the gene matches. The CDR3 loop reads CASRGQGGEQYF. DNA of the CDR3: TGTGCCAGTAGGGGACAGGGTGGCGAGCAGTACTTC.

The chain has TRBV30 and TRBJ1-2; D is uncertain. The CDR3 extends over 13 amino acids. The germline V and J ends were trimmed by 2 bases and 2 bases, with 9 bases remaining between them. Germline V CDR1 and CDR2: GTSNPN, SVGIG (reference sequence). This CDR3 reads CAWSTPENYGYTF. The CDR3 bases are TGTGCCTGGAGTACCCCGGAGAACTATGGCTACACCTTC.

As concerns this clone: A junction boundary mismatches the germline segment, possibly from a read error. The chain uses TRBV2 and TRBJ2-1; TRBD2 aligns across 7 bases. The CDR3 contains 12 residues. Per germline, CDR1 SNHLY and CDR2 FYNNEI. CDR3 DNA: TGTGCCAGCAGAGGGGACTACCATGAGCAGTTCTTC. Its translation is CASRGDYHEQFF.

This chain uses TRBV18 with TRBJ1-1; no reliable D call. The CDR3 totals 13 residues. Germline CDR1 is KGHSH and CDR2 is LQKENI. V was clipped by 1 base and J by 6 bases, with 9 bases between them. Written as DNA, the CDR3 is TGTGCCAGCTCACCACAGAGGGCGGCTGAAGCTTTCTTT. It codes for CASSPQRAAEAFF.

The chain has TRBV24-1 and TRBJ1-5; D remains ambiguous. This CDR3 contains 13 residues. Germline V gives CDR1 KGHDR, CDR2 SFDVKD. V lost 10 bases to trimming and J lost 2 bases, with 11 bases between them. CDR3 in amino acids: CATLRFGNQPQHF. CDR3 bases: TGTGCCACTCTTCGGTTCGGCAATCAGCCCCAGCATTTT.

The chain employs TRBV24-1 and TRBJ2-1; TRBD1 matches 7 bases. The CDR3 runs 14 residues. J was trimmed by 8 bases and V by 2 bases; bases with no gene match: 5. Germline V lookup: CDR1 KGHDR, CDR2 SFDVKD. CDR3 in DNA: TGTGCCACCAGTGATTGGGGACAGCACCATGAGCAGTTCTTC. Its protein is CATSDWGQHHEQFF.

This chain connects TRBV7-3 to TRBJ2-7; TRBD2 might be the D (6 bases). The V end was cut by 2 bases, the J end by 0 bases, with 11 bases between. The V gene's germline CDR1 is SGHTA and CDR2 FQGTGA. The CDR3 loop spans 15 amino acids. The CDR3 sequence: CASSLYGGNSYEQYF. The CDR3 DNA sequence: TGTGCCAGCAGCTTATATGGCGGGAACTCCTACGAGCAGTACTTC.

V is TRBV2 and J is TRBJ1-2; D is ambiguous. With 7 bases removed from V and 4 bases from J, the gap between germline ends came to 19 bases. CDR3 length: 15 amino acids. Germline values: CDR1 SNHLY, CDR2 FYNNEI. The CDR3 nucleotides are TGTGCCAGCACCGAAGAGGGTAGAAACTTCTATGGCTACACCTTC. Translated: CASTEEGRNFYGYTF.

V gene TRBV6-5 combines with J gene TRBJ2-3; 7 nucleotides match TRBD2. After removal of 2 bases from V and 3 bases from J, the junction contained 8 bases not matched to a gene. Per germline, CDR1 MNHEY and CDR2 SVGAGI. The CDR3 has 16 residues. The CDR3 sequence: CASSYGASGRTDTQYF. CDR3 nucleotides: TGTGCCAGCAGTTACGGCGCTAGCGGAAGGACAGATACGCAGTATTTT.